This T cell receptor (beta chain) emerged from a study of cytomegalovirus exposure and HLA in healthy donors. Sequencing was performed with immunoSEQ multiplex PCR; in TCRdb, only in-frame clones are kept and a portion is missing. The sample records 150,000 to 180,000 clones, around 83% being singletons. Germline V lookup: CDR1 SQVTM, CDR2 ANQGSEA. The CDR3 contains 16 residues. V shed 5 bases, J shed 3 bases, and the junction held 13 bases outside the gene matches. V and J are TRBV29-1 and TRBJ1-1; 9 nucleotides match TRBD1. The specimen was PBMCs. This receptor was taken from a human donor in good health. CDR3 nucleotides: TGCAGCGTTTTACACACACCGGGACAGGGATACACTGAAGCTTTCTTT. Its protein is CSVLHTPGQGYTEAFF.